This TCR beta chain was recovered during a study of blood T cell repertoires in COVID-19. The protocol was immunoSEQ multiplex PCR, while the TCRdb copy is restricted to in-frame clones and leaves out a portion. The sample lists under 300,000 clones, 89% occurring once. Two consecutive negative NP/OP PCR tests, clearance, or resolved symptoms defined Cohort 3 recovery. This receptor was identified in a woman aged 55-70 years who had recovered from COVID-19. The sample consisted of PBMCs or T cells enriched from blood (not recorded which).

DNA for the CDR3: TGTGCCACCTATTGGGTCAGGGGCTGGTACTATGGCTACACCTTC. Translation gives CATYWVRGWYYGYTF. This chain connects TRBV24-1 to TRBJ1-2; tentative D call: TRBD1 (6 bases). The V gene's germline CDR1 is KGHDR and CDR2 SFDVKD. The CDR3 is 15 residues long. Trimming stripped 9 bases from V and 3 bases from J, with 19 bases between.